This TCR beta chain was sequenced in a study of CD8 T cells in ankylosing spondylitis. Study-level findings and limits: Clones linked to the disease showed a CD8+ phenotype. They occurred at relatively low frequencies in peripheral blood. There was a TCR beta motif, made of eight highly homologous variants, that appeared characteristic of ankylosing spondylitis blood.

The CDR3 spans 12 residues. One entry per CDR3 protein, called by TCRdb with MiXCR from the 5' RACE reads. The repertoire consists of approximately 550,000 distinct CDR3 sequences, with about 12% occurring once and the leading ten covering 6.5% to 7%. Only a few counts were recorded for this clonotype. What it recognizes is unknown. The V gene is TRBV12-3 or TRBV12-4, the J gene TRBJ2-7; 7 nucleotides agree with TRBD1. The sequencing sample was made of blood, either unsorted or a sorted T cell fraction (not recorded which). The receptor was derived from a male donor with ankylosing spondylitis. The CDR3 loop reads CATQGDTYEQYF. The CDR3 nucleotides are TGTGCAACGCAGGGGGACACCTACGAGCAGTACTTC.